This TCR beta chain was observed in a study of breast tumors, draining lymph nodes, adjacent tissues. Study-wide results and caveats: Luminal-like breast cancer showed significantly greater tumor-nontumor repertoire similarity than basal-like breast cancer did. Data only fit, rather than demonstrated, lymph node origin of most tumor T cells. Tumor TCR diversity was below lymph nodes but above nontumor tissue. Data fit most tumor T cells coming from lymph node, expanding in tumor.

Samples came from axillary lymph nodes draining the breast cancer. Many counts were recorded for this clonotype. Its specificity is unknown. Germline V gene sequence: CDR1 DFQATT, CDR2 SNEGSKA (reference sequence). This CDR3 region has 15 residues. V shed 4 bases and J shed 0 bases, with 10 bases lying between them. TCRdb itself ran the multiplex PCR reads through MiXCR, one entry per CDR3 protein. In the table there are 150,000 to 200,000 distinct CDR3 sequences, more than 25% of which are singletons. The sequence derives from a female donor with breast cancer. Some clones in this sample may be carry-over from other donors' samples. V and J are TRBV20-1 and TRBJ2-6, with D unclear. The specimen sequenced was axillary lymph node tissue. CDR3 sequence reads: CSANEDGSGANVLTF. The CDR3 DNA is TGCAGTGCTAACGAGGACGGCTCTGGGGCCAACGTCCTGACTTTC.